What follows describes a single T cell receptor (beta chain). The antigen remains undetermined. The sample is drawn from a study of shared clonotypes between healthy human individuals. Study-wide results and caveats: Clonotype sharing among donors was thought likely to change with sequencing depth.

Selected positively for CCR7 and CD45RO-negative, naive CD8 cells excluded terminally differentiated effector memory CD45RA+ cells. Donors, healthy HIV-negative adults, lacked recent acute infections or vaccinations. Donors were Caucasian adults residing in Nashville, Tennessee, USA. Original handling: Filtering of immunoSEQ junctional sequences could not match full-length read filtering. The assay was immunoSEQ multiplex PCR, and TCRdb's table has in-frame clones only and misses some. From that table come the V and J calls and clone size; the DNA was used to work out D and trimming. The profile shows around 2,000,000 clones, about 95% of them singletons. This clonotype originated in a man between 18 and 35 years old in good health. Sequenced input: naive CD8+ T cells sorted from blood.

The CDR3 DNA reads as TGTGCCAGCAGTGAATATCGGGGCCCGGGCACCGGGGAGCTGTTTTTT. It specifies CASSEYRGPGTGELFF. The V gene is TRBV6-1, the J gene TRBJ2-2; the D gene could be TRBD1 or TRBD2 (5 bases each). From germline, CDR1 is MNHNS and CDR2 SASEGT. V lost 2 bases, J lost 4 bases, and 14 bases lay in between. This CDR3 contains 16 residues.